Shown below are 8 T cell receptor beta chains from a single sample sequenced in a study of blood T cells in healthy people across ages. Next came a second PCR, run for roughly 6 to 11 cycles, which used a sample-barcoded 5' primer along with a J-beta primer mix. TCRdb processed the 5' RACE reads anew with MiXCR; each CDR3 protein has one entry. In the table there are hundreds of thousands of distinct CDR3 sequences, 22% of which are singletons. Specimen: blood. Receptors were obtained from a man between 70 and 80 years old in good health.

V and J are TRBV7-9 and TRBJ2-1; maybe TRBD2 (6 bases). The CDR3 is 13 residues long. V was cut by 5 bases and J by 9 bases, with 14 bases left in between. Per the germline V gene, CDR1 is SEHNR and CDR2 is FQNEAQ (reference sequence). The CDR3 DNA follows: TGTGCCAGCAGCATCGGAGGGCCTGGTGAGCAGTTCTTC. This encodes CASSIGGPGEQFF.

The chain joins TRBV20-1 to TRBJ1-5; D uncertain. Germline-derived CDR1 and CDR2 are DFQATT and SNEGSKA (reference sequence). Trimming pared 4 bases from V and 4 bases from J, leaving 8 bases between. The CDR3 has 12 amino acids. The DNA for the CDR3 is TGCAGTGCTACCGGGCCGAATCAGCCCCAGCATTTT. As protein: CSATGPNQPQHF.

The V and J genes are TRBV29-1 and TRBJ2-3, with D perhaps TRBD1 (6 bases). Germline V lookup: CDR1 SQVTM, CDR2 ANQGSEA. This CDR3 has 14 amino acids. This CDR3 reads CTPRGELCTDTQYF. As DNA, the CDR3 is TGCACCCCCAGGGGTGAACTCTGCACAGATACGCAGTATTTT.

The chain is built from TRBV12-3 or TRBV12-4 and TRBJ1-3; D is possibly TRBD1 (6 bases). Deletions cut 3 bases from V and 4 bases from J, with 13 bases between. CDR3 size: 15 residues. DNA of the CDR3: TGTGCCAGCAGTTTCCCACAGGGATCCGGAAACACCATATATTTT. Encoded protein: CASSFPQGSGNTIYF.

The V gene is TRBV5-6, the J gene TRBJ2-5; 12 bases fit TRBD2. J gave up 4 bases and V 0 bases, and 4 bases lay outside the gene matches. CDR1 and CDR2 (germline): SGHDT, YYEEEE. There are 16 residues in the CDR3. Written as DNA, the CDR3 is TGTGCCAGCAGCTTGGCTTTACTAGCGGGGGGAGAGACCCAGTACTTC. As protein: CASSLALLAGGETQYF.

This clonotype has a handful of counts. The chain links TRBV11-2 to TRBJ2-3; a weak D match, TRBD2 (6 bases). The V end was cut by 3 bases, the J end by 0 bases, with 16 bases between. Germline loops: CDR1 SGHAT, CDR2 FQNNGV. This CDR3 is 17 amino acids long. The CDR3 DNA sequence: TGTGCCAGCAGCTTTGGAGGTGGGCTAGCGAGCACAGATACGCAGTATTTT. Residues: CASSFGGGLASTDTQYF.

This chain links TRBV7-2 with TRBJ1-1; D is undetermined. V lost 0 bases and J lost 0, with 8 bases in between. Looked up from germline, CDR1 is SGHTA and CDR2 is FQGNSA. This CDR3 is built from 15 residues. The CDR3 loop reads CASSLASTMNTEAFF. CDR3 in DNA: TGTGCCAGCAGCTTAGCTAGCACAATGAACACTGAAGCTTTCTTT.

Worth noting for this clonotype: Because it lacks the conserved phenylalanine or tryptophan at the end, this CDR3 is likely a read error. The rearrangement links TRBV7-9 to TRBJ2-7; no definite D call. The CDR3 runs 11 residues. Trimming took off 5 bases at V and 5 bases at J, with 7 bases between the two ends. Germline V gene sequence: CDR1 SEHNR, CDR2 FQNEAQ (reference sequence). CDR3 in amino acids: CASSPGHEQYS. In nucleotides, the CDR3 is TGTGCCAGCAGCCCAGGACACGAGCAGTACTCC.